The clone carrying this T cell receptor (beta chain) was picked up one time. This sample is part of a study of control samples from healthy donors and cancer patients. With 1 base removed from V and 7 bases from J, the gap between germline ends came to 5 bases. CDR3 length: 13 residues. Germline CDR1 reads SEHNR; CDR2 reads FQNEAQ (reference sequence). Using immunoSEQ multiplex PCR, the repertoire was profiled, and TCRdb retains in-frame clones only, with some absent. In the table there are some 170,000 clones, nearly 96% of which are singletons. The sample consisted of blood. The chain employs TRBV7-9 and TRBJ1-6; no clear D. This clonotype originated in a woman aged 25 to 39 in good health. CDR3 region: CASSLVGNSPLHF. Written as DNA, the CDR3 is TGTGCCAGCAGCTTAGTGGGAAATTCACCCCTCCACTTT.